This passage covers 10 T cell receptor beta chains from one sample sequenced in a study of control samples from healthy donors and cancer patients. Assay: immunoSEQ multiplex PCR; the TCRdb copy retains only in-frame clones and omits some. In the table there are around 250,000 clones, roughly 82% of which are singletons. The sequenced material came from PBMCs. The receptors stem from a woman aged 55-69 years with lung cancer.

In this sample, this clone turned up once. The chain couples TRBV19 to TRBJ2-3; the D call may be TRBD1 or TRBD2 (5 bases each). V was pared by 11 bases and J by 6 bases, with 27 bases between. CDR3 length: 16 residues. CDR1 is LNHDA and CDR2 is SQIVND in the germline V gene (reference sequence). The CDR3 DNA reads TGTGCCTCCCATAGCCAGGGTTCCCCGGGGTCCGATACGCAGTATTTT. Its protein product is CASHSQGSPGSDTQYF.

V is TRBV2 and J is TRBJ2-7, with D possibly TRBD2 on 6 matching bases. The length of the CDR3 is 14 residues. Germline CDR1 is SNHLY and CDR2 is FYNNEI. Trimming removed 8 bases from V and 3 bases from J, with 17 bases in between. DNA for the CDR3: TGTGCCAGCGGTCGGGGGTCCTTTCTCTACGAGCAGTACTTC. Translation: CASGRGSFLYEQYF.

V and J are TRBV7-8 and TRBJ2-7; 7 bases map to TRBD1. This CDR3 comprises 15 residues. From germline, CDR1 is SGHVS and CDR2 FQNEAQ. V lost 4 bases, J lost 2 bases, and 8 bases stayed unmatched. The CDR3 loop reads CASSSLGGQPYEQYF. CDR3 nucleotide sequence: TGTGCCAGCAGCTCACTAGGGGGACAGCCCTACGAGCAGTACTTC. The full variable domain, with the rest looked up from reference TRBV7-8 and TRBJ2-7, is GAGVSQSPRYKVAKRGQDVALRCDPISGHVSLFWYQQALGQGPEFLTYFQNEAQLDKSGLPSDRFFAERPEGSVSTLKIQRTQQEDSAVYLCASSSLGGQPYEQYFGPGTRLTVT.

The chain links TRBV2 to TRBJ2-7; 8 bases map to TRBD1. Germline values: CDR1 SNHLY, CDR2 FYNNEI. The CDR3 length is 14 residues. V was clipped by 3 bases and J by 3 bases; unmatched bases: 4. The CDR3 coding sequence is TGTGCCAGCAGTGATCGGACAGGGTTCTACGAGCAGTACTTC. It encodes CASSDRTGFYEQYF.

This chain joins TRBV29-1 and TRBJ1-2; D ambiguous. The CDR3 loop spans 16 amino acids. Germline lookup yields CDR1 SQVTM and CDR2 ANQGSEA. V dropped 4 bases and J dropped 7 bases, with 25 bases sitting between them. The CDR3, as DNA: TGCAGCGTTGTCCTCTACGGGAGAAAGGGAGAAGGTGGCTACACCTTC. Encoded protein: CSVVLYGRKGEGGYTF.

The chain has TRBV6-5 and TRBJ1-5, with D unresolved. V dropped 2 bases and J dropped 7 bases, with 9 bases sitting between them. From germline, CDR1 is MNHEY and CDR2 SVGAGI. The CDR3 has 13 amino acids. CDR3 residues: CASSYVSGQPQHF. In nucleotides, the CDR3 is TGTGCCAGCAGTTACGTAAGCGGGCAGCCCCAGCATTTT.

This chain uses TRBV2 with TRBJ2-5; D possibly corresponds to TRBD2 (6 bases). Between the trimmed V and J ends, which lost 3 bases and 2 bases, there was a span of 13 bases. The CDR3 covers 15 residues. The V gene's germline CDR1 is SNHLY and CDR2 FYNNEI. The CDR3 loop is CASSEGGPTQETQYF. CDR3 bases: TGTGCCAGCAGTGAGGGGGGTCCAACTCAAGAGACCCAGTACTTC. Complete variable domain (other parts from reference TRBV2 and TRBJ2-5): EPEVTQTPSHQVTQMGQEVILRCVPISNHLYFYWYRQILGQKVEFLVSFYNNEISEKSEIFDDQFSVERPDGSNFTLKIRSTKLEDSAMYFCASSEGGPTQETQYFGPGTRLLVL.

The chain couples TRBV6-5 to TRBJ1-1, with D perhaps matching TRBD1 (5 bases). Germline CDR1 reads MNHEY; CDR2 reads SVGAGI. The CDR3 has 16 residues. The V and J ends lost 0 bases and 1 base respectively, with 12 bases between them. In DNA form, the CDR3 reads TGTGCCAGCAGTTACTCGTCAGGGATTCCGAACACTGAAGCTTTCTTT. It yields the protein CASSYSSGIPNTEAFF.

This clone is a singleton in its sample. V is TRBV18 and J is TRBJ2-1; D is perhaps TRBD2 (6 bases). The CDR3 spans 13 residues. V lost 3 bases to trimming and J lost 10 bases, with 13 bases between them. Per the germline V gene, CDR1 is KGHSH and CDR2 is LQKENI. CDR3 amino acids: CASSPRDRSEQFF. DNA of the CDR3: TGTGCCAGCTCACCGCGGGACCGGTCGGAGCAGTTCTTC.

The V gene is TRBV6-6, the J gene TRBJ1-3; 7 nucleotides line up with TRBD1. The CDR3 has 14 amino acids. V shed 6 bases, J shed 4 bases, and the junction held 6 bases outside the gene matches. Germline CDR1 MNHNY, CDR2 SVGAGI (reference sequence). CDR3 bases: TGTGCCAGCAGAGAAGGGGGCTTAGGAAACACCATATATTTT. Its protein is CASREGGLGNTIYF.